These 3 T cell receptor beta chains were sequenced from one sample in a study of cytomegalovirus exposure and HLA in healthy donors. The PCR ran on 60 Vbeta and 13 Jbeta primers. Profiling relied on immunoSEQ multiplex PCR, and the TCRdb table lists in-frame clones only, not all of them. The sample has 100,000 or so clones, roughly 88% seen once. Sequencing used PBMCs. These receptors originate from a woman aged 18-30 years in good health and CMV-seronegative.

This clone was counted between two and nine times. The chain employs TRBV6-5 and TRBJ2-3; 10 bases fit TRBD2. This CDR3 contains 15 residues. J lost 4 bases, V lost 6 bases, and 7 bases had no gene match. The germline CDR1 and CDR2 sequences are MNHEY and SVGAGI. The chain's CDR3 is CASSISGGPADTQYF. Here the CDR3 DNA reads TGTGCCAGCAGCATTAGCGGGGGGCCGGCAGATACGCAGTATTTT.

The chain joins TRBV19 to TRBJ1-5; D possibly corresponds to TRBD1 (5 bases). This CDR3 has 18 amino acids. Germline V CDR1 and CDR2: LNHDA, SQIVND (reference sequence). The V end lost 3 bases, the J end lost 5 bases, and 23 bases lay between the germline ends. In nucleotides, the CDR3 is TGTGCCAGTAGTATTGGTTTTTGGGGCAGGCAAGCCTATCAGCCCCAGCATTTT. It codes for CASSIGFWGRQAYQPQHF.

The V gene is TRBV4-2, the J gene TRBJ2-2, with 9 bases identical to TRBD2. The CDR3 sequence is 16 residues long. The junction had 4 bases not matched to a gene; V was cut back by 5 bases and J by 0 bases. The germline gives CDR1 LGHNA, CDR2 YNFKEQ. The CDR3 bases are TGTGCCAGCAGCAACCTAGCGGGGACGAACACCGGGGAGCTGTTTTTT. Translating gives CASSNLAGTNTGELFF.